This T cell receptor beta chain was obtained from a study of blood T cell repertoires in COVID-19. This CDR3 has 12 amino acids. Trimming pared 1 base from V and 9 bases from J, leaving 7 bases between. In the original workflow: Quantification of nucleated cells was approximated via reference gene primer amplification. Some clones are missing from TCRdb's copy, which holds only in-frame ones; the method was immunoSEQ multiplex PCR. The DNA was the basis for D and trimming; V, J and clone size are from that table. The sample includes 150,000 to 160,000 clones, roughly 80% of them seen just once. V gene TRBV12-3 or TRBV12-4 combines with J gene TRBJ1-3; no reliable D call. The material sequenced was peripheral blood. The origin of this receptor is a woman in her fifties or sixties with acute or convalescent COVID-19. The DNA for the CDR3 is TGTGCCAGCAGTTTAGTTCCCGGCACCATATATTTT. Translation: CASSLVPGTIYF.